A single sample gave rise to the 7 T cell receptor beta chains below, sequenced in a study of blood T cell repertoires in COVID-19. TCRdb's copy holds only in-frame clones and misses some; the assay was immunoSEQ multiplex PCR. The repertoire consists of 200,000 to 250,000 clones, with around nine tenths occurring once and the leading ten covering around 3.6%. The sample comprised PBMCs or T cells enriched from blood (not recorded which). Receptors originate from a woman aged 25 to 39 who had been exposed to COVID-19.

V is TRBV24-1 and J is TRBJ2-2; 10 bases fit TRBD1. Trimming cost V 3 bases and J 5 bases; bases outside gene matches: 8. The CDR3 length is 17 residues. CDR1 and CDR2 (germline): KGHDR, SFDVKD. The DNA for the CDR3 is TGTGCCACCAGTGATACGGCGGGACAGGGGATTACCGGGGAGCTGTTTTTT. The encoded protein is CATSDTAGQGITGELFF.

V and J are TRBV13 and TRBJ1-5; 7 bases match TRBD1. CDR3 length equals 18 residues. V shed 0 bases, J shed 0 bases, and the junction held 8 bases outside the gene matches. Germline V CDR1 and CDR2: PRHDT, FYEKMQ (reference sequence). The CDR3 DNA reads TGTGCCAGCAGCTTAGGGGGTAGACAGGGCGATAGCAATCAGCCCCAGCATTTT. Protein sequence: CASSLGGRQGDSNQPQHF.

This chain joins TRBV27 and TRBJ1-6; 8 nucleotides match TRBD1. This CDR3 is 15 amino acids long. Per germline, CDR1 MNHEY and CDR2 SMNVEV (reference sequence). The V and J ends lost 2 bases and 8 bases, in that order; junction bases with no gene match: 5. CDR3 sequence: CASSLPGQGYSPLHF. CDR3 sequence (DNA): TGTGCCAGCAGTTTACCAGGACAGGGCTATTCACCCCTCCACTTT.

The chain joins TRBV5-1 to TRBJ2-7; D not resolved. The CDR3 has 15 residues. CDR1 is SGHRS and CDR2 is YFSETQ in the germline V gene. The germline V and J ends were trimmed by 0 bases and 2 bases, with 12 bases remaining between them. The CDR3 region is CASSLAGNLPYEQYF. The CDR3 bases are TGCGCCAGCAGCTTGGCCGGTAATCTCCCCTACGAGCAGTACTTC.

The genes are TRBV12-3 or TRBV12-4 and TRBJ2-3, with a tentative D call TRBD2 (5 bases). With 10 bases removed from V and 1 base from J, the gap between germline ends came to 12 bases. CDR3 size: 13 residues. CDR3: CANTEGGTDTQYF. CDR3 bases: TGTGCCAACACAGAGGGTGGCACAGATACGCAGTATTTT.

The rearrangement joins TRBV5-1 to TRBJ2-4; TRBD2 might be the D (6 bases). Germline loops: CDR1 SGHRS, CDR2 YFSETQ. Trimming took 1 base from V and 16 from J, leaving 18 bases between them. The CDR3 is 13 amino acids. CDR3 protein: CASSLREEGEYYF. CDR3 DNA: TGCGCCAGCAGCTTGCGCGAGGAGGGTGAATATTACTTC.

V is TRBV7-2 and J is TRBJ1-5, with D uncertain. This CDR3 is built from 15 residues. Trimming shortened V by 5 bases and J by 0 bases, and 11 bases separated the two germline ends. CDR1 SGHTA and CDR2 FQGNSA come from the germline V gene. The CDR3 DNA sequence: TGTGCCAGCAGCCCCGGAGGGTCTAGCAATCAGCCCCAGCATTTT. Translating it yields CASSPGGSSNQPQHF.